This T cell receptor beta chain stems from a study of T cells in Graves' hyperthyroidism and ophthalmopathy (dated by TCRdb to between 2018 and 2021). About the full investigation: To identify distinguishing TCR V-J signatures, a discovery cohort of roughly 100 patients was used, comprising some 45 with Graves' ophthalmopathy and around 60 with stable Graves' hyperthyroidism. The 95 to 100 discovery patients were randomly split 7:3 into training and test sets. The paper reports TCR Vbeta CDR3 sequencing of approximately 140 peripheral blood samples: 43 ophthalmopathy, around 80 hyperthyroidism and some 17 progressor patients. After blood sampling, hyperthyroidism patients were treated with methimazole at a starting dose of 30 mg daily, and ophthalmopathy patients were treated with high-dose intravenous methylprednisolone. An independent validation cohort of 18 to 20 hyperthyroidism patients and approximately 16 patients who later progressed to ophthalmopathy tested prospective prediction of ophthalmopathy. In six Graves' hyperthyroidism patients, the study also compared T-cell repertoires from thyroid tissue with T-cell repertoires from blood. Points the paper makes about the study in general: In validation, the model predicted progression to ophthalmopathy with 55% to 71% sensitivity and about 72% specificity, a median of about 6 months before onset. Blood samples also contained most of the expanded thyroid clonotypes (frequency above 0.001), which suggests that blood repertoires may reflect thyroid immune responses. No statistical method was used to fix the sample size in advance, and group allocation was not hidden from the investigators. A model built on a 13 V-J signature distinguished ophthalmopathy from stable hyperthyroidism, reaching roughly 88% sensitivity and 81.08% specificity in cross-validation and 80%/75% in testing.

Stable Graves' hyperthyroidism was defined as no progression to ophthalmopathy during 18 months of follow-up. Hyperthyroidism patients were newly diagnosed, had a disease duration of under 2 months, and were aged 18 to 65 years. The study excluded patients with uncontrolled infections, other autoimmune diseases, pregnancy or lactation. Diagnoses relied on clinical symptoms, serum thyroxine and TRAb, thyroid ultrasound and orbital computed tomography. Trizol reagent was used to extract total RNA, and RNA quality was then checked on an Agilent 2100 Bioanalyzer. With regard to this clonotype: What this receptor recognizes is not known. No base qualities exist here, and no much larger clone lies one base off it.

Relative to germline, V is missing 3 bases and J is missing 5 bases, with 12 bases of the junction outside any gene match. CDR1 and CDR2 are drawn from the germline V gene (reference sequence): DFQATT, SNEGSKA. Including the terminal cysteine and phenylalanine, the CDR3 comprises 15 residues. Only the CDR3 DNA stays, 45 bases, in frame from base 1. TCR beta CDR3 regions were amplified from RNA transcripts. The first round of RT-PCR for the TCR CDR3 was performed with the HTBI primer set and the Qiagen OneStep RT-PCR kit. Libraries were constructed in a second round of multiplex PCR, after which size selection and purification were performed. The libraries were sequenced on an Illumina HiSeq2000 using paired-end 100 bp reads. On the authors' methods: SOAPnuke was used to process the raw data, removing reads that contained adapters or uncalled bases, had a mean Phred below 15, or lacked an exact match to the constant primer or identifier. COPE v1.2.5 was used to merge the high-quality paired reads, and each unique nucleotide sequence was defined as a clonotype. Clonotypes were aligned to IMGT TRBV, TRBD and TRBJ reference segments using MiTCR v1.1. Only V-J combinations with frequency above 0.0001, covering about 99% of repertoires, were analysed. A TCS score was defined as the ratio of F50 (clonal expansion) to E x V (chaos), with BLOSUM62-based TCRdist applied between CDR3 peptides within each V-J. Welch's t-statistics and random forest reduced around 520 V-J features to some 14, which were used in a naive Bayes classifier (R e1071). Thyroid-blood repertoire similarity was quantified with the Morisita-Horn index. TCRdb itself trimmed the public reads at Q25 with fastp, ran MiXCR and retained productive beta chains. CDR3 protein duplicates are merged, each entry listing the most common genes and DNA. The V and J calls, along with clone size, are taken from TCRdb and not from the paper's own processing. Within this sample are some 50,000 distinct CDR3 sequences, with roughly half of them counted one time only. Under 35% of the sample is taken by the ten largest.

Here the chain combines TRBV20-1 and TRBJ2-5; a stretch of 7 junction bases matches TRBD2. The sequenced material came from peripheral blood or thyroid tissue (not recorded which). This clonotype originated in a man aged 18 to 35 with Graves' hyperthyroidism. The CDR3 protein: CSASLGSGVGETQYF. The nucleotides are TGCAGTGCTAGTCTCGGCAGCGGGGTCGGGGAGACCCAGTACTTC.